This T cell receptor beta chain was sequenced during a study of cytomegalovirus exposure and HLA in healthy donors. Notes on the study in general: Later analysis showed most CMV-associated TCR beta chains appearing HLA-restricted.

CDR3 length: 15 residues. J lost 5 bases, V lost 3 bases, and 6 bases had no gene match. CDR1 is LNHDA, CDR2 SQIVND, per germline (reference sequence). On this clone: Its antigen is not identified.

PCR employed 60 Vbeta and 13 Jbeta primers. Generated by immunoSEQ multiplex PCR, the TCRdb table keeps only in-frame clones and is missing some. Counted here are under 250,000 clones, 85% occurring once; the ten biggest clones make up about 2.5%. V is TRBV19 and J is TRBJ2-5; 10 positions agree with TRBD2. Sequencing input: PBMCs. The TCR was taken from a woman between 45 and 65 years old in good health and CMV-seronegative. The CDR3 nucleotides are TGTGCCAGTAGTATGGGGATAGCGGGAGGCGAGACCCAGTACTTC. It codes for CASSMGIAGGETQYF.